These T cell receptor beta chains were read from a single sample in a study of T-cell memory formation after mild COVID-19. TCRdb passed the 5' RACE reads through MiXCR, listing each CDR3 protein once. The top ten clones hold approximately 23% of a sample with 280,000 or so distinct CDR3 sequences, under 8.5% of them seen once. Material for sequencing was PBMCs or a T cell subset sorted from them (not recorded which). The receptors here all came from a man between 18 and 35 years old who had mild COVID-19 (a few samples of this study predate the infection). Cell type and time point are not known. Both conserved end residues are part of each CDR3. A D gene is named only where the DNA matches it firmly. Not every row has a clone size; where given, it reads once, few, many or a size class.

D gene,CDR3 length,clone size,J gene,V gene,CDR3 protein,CDR3 DNA
.,12,many,TRBJ2-5,TRBV2,CAGGQWVETQYF,TGTGCCGGGGGGCAATGGGTGGAGACCCAGTACTTC
.,14,few,TRBJ1-1,TRBV7-9,CASSPGGGGTEAFF,TGTGCCAGCAGCCCCGGGGGGGGAGGGACTGAAGCTTTCTTT
.,16,.,TRBJ1-2,TRBV24-1,CATSAPAGWRIGGYTF,TGTGCCACCAGTGCTCCCGCCGGGTGGCGGATAGGGGGCTACACCTTC
.,15,.,TRBJ2-3,TRBV7-9,CASSLWDISTDTQYF,TGTGCCAGCTCTCTTTGGGACATTAGCACAGATACGCAGTATTTT
.,16,few,TRBJ1-1,TRBV4-2,CASSQDREGMNTEAFF,TGTGCCAGCAGCCAAGATCGGGAGGGCATGAACACTGAAGCTTTCTTT
.,17,few,TRBJ2-2,TRBV7-9,CASSFRPGERNTGELFF,TGTGCCAGCAGCTTTCGGCCAGGTGAAAGGAACACCGGGGAGCTGTTTTTT
TRBD1,15,.,TRBJ1-3,TRBV7-2,CASSLVGTGGDTIYF,TGTGCCAGCAGCTTAGTCGGGACAGGGGGAGACACCATATATTTT
TRBD1,14,.,TRBJ2-7,TRBV6-2/TRBV6-3,CASRAEQGRYEQYF,TGTGCCAGCAGGGCGGAACAGGGGCGGTACGAGCAGTACTTC
.,15,many,TRBJ2-7,TRBV5-1,CASSLEPGYSYEQYF,TGCGCCAGCAGCTTAGAGCCGGGCTACTCCTACGAGCAGTACTTC
.,16,.,TRBJ1-5,TRBV4-2,CASSQVDQGGYQPQHF,TGTGCCAGCAGCCAAGTCGACCAAGGAGGGTATCAGCCCCAGCATTTT
TRBD1,16,.,TRBJ1-5,TRBV20-1,CSARDRKRGQDQPQHF,TGCAGTGCTAGAGATAGGAAAAGGGGGCAGGATCAGCCCCAGCATTTT
TRBD2,13,many,TRBJ2-2,TRBV4-2,CASSRTSTGELFF,TGTGCCAGCAGCCGGACTAGCACCGGGGAGCTGTTTTTT
.,14,.,TRBJ2-1,TRBV6-5,CARSRRELYNEQFF,TGTGCCAGAAGCCGCCGGGAGTTGTACAATGAGCAGTTCTTC
.,16,.,TRBJ2-5,TRBV7-2,CASSLVGRGRRETQYF,TGTGCCAGCAGCTTAGTTGGTAGGGGTCGGAGGGAGACCCAGTACTTC
TRBD1,14,.,TRBJ1-4,TRBV20-1,CSAGKTGEGEKLFF,TGCAGTGCTGGGAAGACAGGGGAGGGCGAAAAACTGTTTTTT
.,13,.,TRBJ1-1,TRBV6-2/TRBV6-3,CASSYKEFGDAFF,TGTGCCAGCAGTTATAAGGAATTTGGGGACGCTTTCTTT
TRBD1,15,few,TRBJ1-1,TRBV5-5,CASSPQGARATEAFF,TGTGCCAGCAGTCCACAGGGGGCGAGGGCCACTGAAGCTTTCTTT
TRBD2,13,few,TRBJ2-7,TRBV2,CASLPSGPYEQYF,TGTGCCAGCCTTCCTAGCGGCCCCTACGAGCAGTACTTC
.,13,.,TRBJ1-1,TRBV15,CATSSSWETEAFF,TGTGCCACCAGTAGTTCTTGGGAGACTGAAGCTTTCTTT
.,15,.,TRBJ1-1,TRBV12-3/TRBV12-4,CASSPKGELNTEAFF,TGTGCCAGCAGTCCTAAGGGGGAGTTGAACACTGAAGCTTTCTTT
.,14,.,TRBJ1-2,TRBV20-1,CSASSTGELYGYTF,TGCAGTGCTAGTAGTACAGGAGAACTCTATGGCTACACCTTC
.,16,many,TRBJ2-2,TRBV4-2,CASSQVEGGDTGELFF,TGTGCCAGCAGCCAAGTGGAGGGTGGGGACACCGGGGAGCTGTTTTTT
TRBD2,16,.,TRBJ2-1,TRBV24-1,CATSDFRRGGYNEQFF,TGTGCCACCAGTGATTTTAGGCGGGGGGGTTACAATGAGCAGTTCTTC
TRBD2,16,few,TRBJ2-3,TRBV14,CASSLVRGLGADTQYF,TGTGCCAGCAGCCTTGTGAGGGGACTAGGAGCAGATACGCAGTATTTT
.,13,few,TRBJ2-5,TRBV6-2/TRBV6-3,CASSYGYQETQYF,TGTGCCAGCAGTTATGGCTACCAAGAGACCCAGTACTTC
.,13,few,TRBJ1-3,TRBV6-5,CASSSPGGNTIYF,TGTGCCAGCAGTTCTCCAGGGGGAAACACCATATATTTT
.,12,once,TRBJ1-2,TRBV4-1,CASSQVGGGYTF,TGCGCCAGCAGCCAAGTTGGGGGTGGCTACACCTTC
.,14,few,TRBJ2-5,TRBV14,CASSGRGGGETQYF,TGTGCCAGCAGCGGACGGGGAGGAGGAGAGACCCAGTACTTC
.,13,many,TRBJ1-3,TRBV7-2,CASSLNGGNTIYF,TGTGCCAGCAGCTTAAACGGAGGAAACACCATATATTTT
.,12,few,TRBJ1-5,TRBV28,CASSEQNQPQHF,TGTGCCAGCAGCGAACAGAATCAGCCCCAGCATTTT
.,15,.,TRBJ1-2,TRBV7-2,CASSSDSLANYGYTF,TGTGCCAGCAGCTCGGACAGTCTAGCTAACTATGGCTACACCTTC
.,11,many,TRBJ2-5,TRBV12-3/TRBV12-4,CASSFRRSVYF,TGTGCCAGCAGTTTCAGGCGGTCGGTGTACTTC
.,14,few,TRBJ2-1,TRBV4-1,CASSQPAVHNEQFF,TGCGCCAGCAGCCAACCGGCTGTTCACAATGAGCAGTTCTTC
.,15,.,TRBJ2-1,TRBV7-2,CASSLEPGAHNEQFF,TGTGCCAGCAGCTTAGAGCCGGGAGCCCACAATGAGCAGTTCTTC
.,11,few,TRBJ2-3,TRBV29-1,CSAELTDTQYF,TGCAGCGCAGAACTAACAGATACGCAGTATTTT
TRBD1,15,many,TRBJ2-1,TRBV5-1,CASSGTGGTYNEQFF,TGCGCCAGCAGCGGGACAGGGGGGACCTACAATGAGCAGTTCTTC
.,16,.,TRBJ2-5,TRBV6-5,CASSYSGLGGGETQYF,TGTGCCAGCAGTTACTCAGGACTGGGGGGCGGGGAGACCCAGTACTTC
.,15,.,TRBJ2-3,TRBV11-2,CASSLTQLSTDTQYF,TGTGCCAGCAGCTTAACGCAGCTTAGCACAGATACGCAGTATTTT
.,16,.,TRBJ2-6,TRBV5-1,CASSKPDTSGANVLTF,TGCGCCAGCAGCAAACCGGACACCAGTGGGGCCAACGTCCTGACTTTC
.,13,many,TRBJ1-4,TRBV5-6,CASSFDRSEKLFF,TGTGCCAGCAGCTTCGACAGATCTGAAAAACTGTTTTTT
.,18,.,TRBJ1-2,TRBV4-1,CASSQDGSDSTFNYGYTF,TGCGCCAGCAGCCAAGACGGAAGCGACAGCACTTTTAACTATGGCTACACCTTC
.,15,few,TRBJ1-1,TRBV4-1,CASSQGGGHLTEAFF,TGCGCCAGCAGCCAGGGGGGGGGGCACCTCACTGAAGCTTTCTTT
.,15,.,TRBJ1-4,TRBV6-2/TRBV6-3,CASSQEGLAVEKLFF,TGTGCCAGCAGTCAAGAGGGGTTGGCGGTTGAAAAACTGTTTTTT
TRBD1,18,.,TRBJ1-1,TRBV6-2/TRBV6-3,CASSYPLIRDRVSVEAFF,TGTGCCAGCAGTTACCCGTTAATCCGGGACAGGGTGTCGGTTGAAGCTTTCTTT